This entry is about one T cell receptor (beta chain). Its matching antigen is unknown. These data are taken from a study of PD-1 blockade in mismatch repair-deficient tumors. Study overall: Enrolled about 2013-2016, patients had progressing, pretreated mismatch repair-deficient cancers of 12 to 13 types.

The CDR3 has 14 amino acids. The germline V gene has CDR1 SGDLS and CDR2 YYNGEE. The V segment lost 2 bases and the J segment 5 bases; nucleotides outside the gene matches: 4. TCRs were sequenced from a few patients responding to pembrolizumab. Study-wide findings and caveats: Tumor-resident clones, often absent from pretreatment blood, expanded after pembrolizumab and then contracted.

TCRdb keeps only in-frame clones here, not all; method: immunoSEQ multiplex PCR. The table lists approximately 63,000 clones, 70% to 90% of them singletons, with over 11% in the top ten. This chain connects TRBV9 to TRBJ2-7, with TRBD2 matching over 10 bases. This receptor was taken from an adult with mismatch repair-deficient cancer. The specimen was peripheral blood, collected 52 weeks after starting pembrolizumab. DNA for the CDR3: TGTGCCAGCAGCGTTAGCGGGAGGTCAAACGAGCAGTACTTC. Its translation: CASSVSGRSNEQYF.